Listed below are T cell receptor beta chains from one sample, sequenced in a study of cytomegalovirus exposure and HLA in healthy donors. Assay: immunoSEQ multiplex PCR; the TCRdb copy retains only in-frame clones and omits some. This sample yields approximately 150,000 clones, of which 79% are seen a single time; roughly 6% belongs to the top ten. Sequenced: PBMCs. Source of these receptors: a man aged 50-60 years in good health and CMV-seropositive. Each CDR3 is given with its conserved first and last residue.

TRBJ2-1,TRBV10-1,CASSESSSWDNEQFF
TRBJ1-5,TRBV5-6,CASSLYRDRGLQPQHF
TRBJ2-7,TRBV5-1,CASSRDRGGTYEQYF
TRBJ2-7,TRBV9,CASSADRQGYSYEQYF
TRBJ1-2,TRBV28,CASSQRQTTYGYTF
TRBJ2-7,TRBV4-1,CASSQGQGNYEQYF
TRBJ2-3,TRBV5-1,CASSPGLAEDTDTQYF
TRBJ1-2,TRBV5-3,CARSSRDRNYGYTF
TRBJ2-5,TRBV5-1,CASSLAGTIQETQYF
TRBJ2-7,TRBV5-8,CASSSTGTGSYEQYF
TRBJ1-1,TRBV6-5,CASSYSMAGEAFF
TRBJ2-2,TRBV29-1,CSVARGRTGELFF
TRBJ2-7,TRBV11-2,CASSFPGQQSYEQYF
TRBJ2-1,TRBV6-1,CASSDLAYLIHEQFF
TRBJ2-3,TRBV28,CASSTASGSPDTQYF
TRBJ2-3,TRBV6-1,CASSETGGFGTDTQYF
TRBJ1-3,TRBV6-1,CASGQGASGNTIYF
TRBJ2-7,TRBV29-1,CSADGVGGGSYEQYF
TRBJ2-5,TRBV2,CASSASQETQYF
TRBJ2-1,TRBV6-1,CASTAGEFNEQFF
TRBJ2-1,TRBV5-1,CASSLNNRWTSGSSYNEQFF
TRBJ2-7,TRBV5-1,CASSLEAGAYEQYF
TRBJ1-1,TRBV6-1,CASSRQGRDTEAFF
TRBJ1-2,TRBV9,CASSAEAGALTSGGYTF
TRBJ2-7,TRBV21-1,CASSKARGLWDRVKYEQYF
TRBJ2-1,TRBV30,CAWGGQRTYNEQFF
TRBJ1-1,TRBV7-9,CASSLRQGEAFF
TRBJ2-1,TRBV4-1,CASSSRDRGPDEQFF
TRBJ2-7,TRBV30,CAWSRPGVASYEQYF
TRBJ2-7,TRBV6-6,CASSLTGNEQYF
TRBJ1-2,TRBV28,CASSPGYGYTF
TRBJ1-5,TRBV6-1,CASSVPSQPQHF
TRBJ2-3,TRBV11-1,CASSSSLAGVADTQYF
TRBJ2-5,TRBV15,CATSRDTSGKTQYF
TRBJ2-5,TRBV5-1,CASSGGSTQETQYF
TRBJ2-1,TRBV21-1,CASSKDEGSYNEQFF
TRBJ1-6,TRBV2,CASREDRDSPLHF
TRBJ2-1,TRBV10-1,CASSESAGGPYNEQFF
TRBJ2-7,TRBV5-1,CASSLAAGVGYEQYF
TRBJ2-7,TRBV5-4,CASSLDGLAGAVVYEQYF
TRBJ1-6,TRBV10-3,CAIGIEGSPLHF
.,TRBV28,CASSSAGSSSYEQYF
TRBJ1-2,TRBV28,CASRRTGYWANYGYTF
TRBJ2-2,TRBV6-5,CASSLQGAPNTGELFF
TRBJ2-7,TRBV9,CASSIQDSPPIYEQYF